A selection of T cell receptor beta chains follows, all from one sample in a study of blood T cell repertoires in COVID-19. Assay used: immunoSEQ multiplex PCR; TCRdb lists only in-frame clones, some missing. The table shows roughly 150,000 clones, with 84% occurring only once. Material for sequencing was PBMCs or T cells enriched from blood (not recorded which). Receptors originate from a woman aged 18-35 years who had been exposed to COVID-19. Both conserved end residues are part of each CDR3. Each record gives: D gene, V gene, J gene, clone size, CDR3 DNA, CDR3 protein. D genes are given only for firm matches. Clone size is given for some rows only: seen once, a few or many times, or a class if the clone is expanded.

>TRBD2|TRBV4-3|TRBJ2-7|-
TGCGCCAGCAGCCAAGAGGGACTAGCGGGAGAAGACGAGCAGTACTTC
CASSQEGLAGEDEQYF
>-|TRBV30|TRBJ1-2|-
TGTGCCTGGACCCCTCAACCGGGTGTCGGCTACACCTTC
CAWTPQPGVGYTF
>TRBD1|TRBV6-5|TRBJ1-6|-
TGTGCCAGCAGTTCGGGACAGGGGGCCTCGCACTTT
CASSSGQGASHF
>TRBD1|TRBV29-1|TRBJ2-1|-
TGCAGCTTGCTACGGGACAGGGAGGGGAATGAGCAGTTCTTC
CSLLRDREGNEQFF
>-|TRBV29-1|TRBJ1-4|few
TGCAGCGTTGATCGGGGGATCGGTGAAAAACTGTTTTTT
CSVDRGIGEKLFF
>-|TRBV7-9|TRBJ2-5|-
TGTGCCAGCAGTATTTCGGAGACCCAGTACTTC
CASSISETQYF
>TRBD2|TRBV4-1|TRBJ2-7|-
TGCGCCAGCAGCCAAGATCTCCGGGCGGGAGTAGCCTACGAGCAGTACTTC
CASSQDLRAGVAYEQYF
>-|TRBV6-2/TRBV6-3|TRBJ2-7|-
TGTGCCAGCAGCCCCGGGACACTAAGGGGGCAGTACTTC
CASSPGTLRGQYF
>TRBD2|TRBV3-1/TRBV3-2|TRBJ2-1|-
TGTGCCAGCAGCCCGGACCCGGGAGGGGATGAGCAGTTCTTC
CASSPDPGGDEQFF
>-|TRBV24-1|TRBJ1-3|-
TGTGCCACCAGTGACCGAACAGGCCCTGGAAACACCATATATTTT
CATSDRTGPGNTIYF
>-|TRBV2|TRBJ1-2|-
TGTGCCAGCAGGAGGACAGATAACTATGGCTACACCTTC
CASRRTDNYGYTF
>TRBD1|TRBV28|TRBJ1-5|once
TGTGCCAGCAGGGACAGGGGATATAGCAATCAGCCCCAGCATTTT
CASRDRGYSNQPQHF
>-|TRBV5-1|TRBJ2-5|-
TGCGCCAGCAGTGAGGGGGCTGCGGGGGAGACCCAGTACTTC
CASSEGAAGETQYF
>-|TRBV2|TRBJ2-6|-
TGTGCCAGCAGTGAGACACCCGGGGCCAACGTCCTGACTTTC
CASSETPGANVLTF
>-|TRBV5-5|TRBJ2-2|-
TGTGCCAGCAGCCCCCCGGGGACTTTGAACACCGGGGAGCTGTTTTTT
CASSPPGTLNTGELFF
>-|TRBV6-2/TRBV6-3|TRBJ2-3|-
TGTGCCAGCAGTTACTCAATGACGGGGGGCACAGATACGCAGTATTTT
CASSYSMTGGTDTQYF
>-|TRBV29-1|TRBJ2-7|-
TGCAGCGTTGAAACAGATACCTACGAGCAGTACTTC
CSVETDTYEQYF
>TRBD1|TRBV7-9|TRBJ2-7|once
TGTGCCAGCAGCCAAGACAGGGGGCAAAATTACGAGCAGTACTTC
CASSQDRGQNYEQYF
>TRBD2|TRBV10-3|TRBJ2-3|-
TGTGCCATCAGTGAGTTCGAGATAGCGGGTAGCACAGATACGCAGTATTTT
CAISEFEIAGSTDTQYF
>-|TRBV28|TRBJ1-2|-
TGTGCCAGCAGAAGCACCTCCGCCTTTTATGGCTACACCTTC
CASRSTSAFYGYTF
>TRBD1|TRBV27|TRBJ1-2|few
TGTGCCAGCAGTTCCGGGACAGGGGGCGGAAGGCATGGCTACACCTTC
CASSSGTGGGRHGYTF
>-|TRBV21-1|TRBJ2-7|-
TGTGCCGGCCCCCGCCATCGGGAGGGCCAATGGTCGTCCTTCGAGCAGTACTTC
CAGPRHREGQWSSFEQYF